Shown below are 20 T cell receptor beta chains from a single sample sequenced in a study of T cells expressing NK-cell markers. TCRdb re-called the 5' RACE reads and shows each CDR3 protein once, DNA omitted. The sample includes about 550,000 distinct CDR3 sequences. Specimen: blood T cells: a sorted CD56 or NKG2C T cell subset, CD4+ or CD8+ T cells, or bulk PBMC T cells (not recorded which). These receptors were obtained from a man between 18 and 29 years old in good health.

This chain joins TRBV7-2 and TRBJ2-7; TCRdb calls TRBD2, which cannot be checked without DNA. Germline V CDR1 and CDR2: SGHTA, FQGNSA. CDR3 length equals 14 residues. CDR3 amino acids: CASSSQGTTYEQYF. The full variable domain, completed using reference TRBV7-2 and TRBJ2-7, is GAGVSQSPSNKVTEKGKDVELRCDPISGHTALYWYRQSLGQGLEFLIYFQGNSAPDKSGLPSDRFSAERTGGSVSTLTIQRTQQEDSAVYLCASSSQGTTYEQYFGPGTRLTVT.

The rearrangement joins TRBV5-1 to TRBJ2-7; TCRdb returns TRBD1, unconfirmable since there is no DNA. Germline V lookup: CDR1 SGHRS, CDR2 YFSETQ. This CDR3 comprises 14 residues. The CDR3 here is CASSQDRSDYEQYF.

The CDR3 protein is CASSLGWTSHTDTQYF. The chain has TRBV7-2 and TRBJ2-3; lacking DNA, the TRBD1 call made by TCRdb goes unchecked. The germline V gene has CDR1 SGHTA and CDR2 FQGNSA. The CDR3 runs to 16 residues.

V and J are TRBV20-1 and TRBJ2-3; TCRdb selects TRBD2, and the lack of DNA leaves this call unchecked. The CDR3 loop spans 17 amino acids. Germline CDR1 and CDR2: DFQATT and SNEGSKA (reference sequence). This CDR3 reads CSARLAGRLWGPDTQYF.

This sequence joins TRBV3-1 and TRBJ1-1. The CDR3 loop spans 11 amino acids. Per germline, CDR1 LGHDT and CDR2 YNNKEL (reference sequence). The CDR3 here is CATAKASEAFF.

The rearrangement uses TRBV6-1 and TRBJ2-5; with no DNA, the TCRdb D assignment of TRBD2 cannot be verified. Per germline, CDR1 MNHNS and CDR2 SASEGT. The CDR3 spans 14 residues. This CDR3 reads CASRGTSAQETQYF.

This chain uses TRBV27 with TRBJ2-1; the TRBD2 assignment by TCRdb is unverifiable without DNA. The CDR3 sequence is 16 residues long. Germline V CDR1 and CDR2: MNHEY, SMNVEV (reference sequence). The CDR3 is CASSDQVAGGSNEQFF.

This chain joins TRBV7-9 and TRBJ2-1; TCRdb's assignment of TRBD1 cannot be checked, as there is no DNA. Germline loops: CDR1 SEHNR, CDR2 FQNEAQ (reference sequence). The CDR3 is 14 amino acids. The CDR3 loop is CASNHPALGDEQFF.

The chain links TRBV7-9 to TRBJ2-4; TCRdb outputs TRBD1, but without DNA this stays unchecked. This CDR3 is built from 13 residues. In germline, CDR1 is SEHNR, CDR2 FQNEAQ (reference sequence). CDR3 sequence reads: CASSFQGQGIQYF.

This rearrangement joins TRBV7-2 to TRBJ2-3; TCRdb's D call, TRBD2, is unchecked because there is no DNA. This CDR3 contains 14 residues. Germline CDR1 is SGHTA and CDR2 is FQGNSA. The CDR3 sequence is CASSLLAGENTQYF.

This chain's CDR3 is CASSSGLAAGELFF. V is TRBV7-9 and J is TRBJ2-2; the D gene TCRdb calls, TRBD2, cannot be checked with no DNA. The CDR3 spans 14 residues. CDR1 SEHNR and CDR2 FQNEAQ come from the germline V gene (reference sequence).

The chain couples TRBV4-1 to TRBJ1-2. The CDR3 loop spans 14 amino acids. CDR1 is MGHRA, CDR2 YSYEKL, per germline. The CDR3 reads CASSSFTGVYGYTF.

The chain recombines TRBV30 with TRBJ2-2; TCRdb proposes TRBD1, but this gene call is untestable without DNA. The CDR3 length is 15 residues. The V gene's germline CDR1 is GTSNPN and CDR2 SVGIG (reference sequence). The CDR3: CAWSALTGHTGELFF.

V usage is TRBV5-1 and J usage is TRBJ2-1; with no DNA, the TCRdb D assignment of TRBD1 cannot be verified. Germline V gene sequence: CDR1 SGHRS, CDR2 YFSETQ. This CDR3 is 16 amino acids long. CDR3 sequence reads: CASSLWVGGQVNEQFF.

The gene calls are TRBV7-8 and TRBJ2-1; lacking DNA, the TRBD2 call made by TCRdb goes unchecked. Looked up from germline, CDR1 is SGHVS and CDR2 is FQNEAQ. The length of the CDR3 is 18 residues. The CDR3 spells CASSLSRASGSSYNEQFF.

The chain has TRBV7-8 and TRBJ2-7; absent DNA, TCRdb's TRBD1 call cannot be checked. The length of the CDR3 is 17 residues. The germline CDR1 and CDR2 sequences are SGHVS and FQNEAQ. The CDR3 loop is CASSLERTGGYLGEQYF. The variable domain in full, with the rest retrieved from reference TRBV7-8 and TRBJ2-7, is GAGVSQSPRYKVAKRGQDVALRCDPISGHVSLFWYQQALGQGPEFLTYFQNEAQLDKSGLPSDRFFAERPEGSVSTLKIQRTQQEDSAVYLCASSLERTGGYLGEQYFGPGTRLTVT.

The V call is TRBV5-1, the J call TRBJ2-1; no DNA is available, so the TRBD2 call from TCRdb remains unchecked. The CDR3 has 17 amino acids. Per the germline V gene, CDR1 is SGHRS and CDR2 is YFSETQ. CDR3 loop: CASSPGLAGGNSYEQFF.

The chain joins TRBV11-2 to TRBJ2-2; the D call from TCRdb, TRBD2, cannot be confirmed without DNA. CDR1 is SGHAT and CDR2 is FQNNGV in the germline V gene. CDR3 length: 20 residues. CDR3: CASSSGTTLKLGVYTGELFF.

The chain joins TRBV15 to TRBJ2-2; TCRdb's assignment of TRBD2 cannot be checked, as there is no DNA. This CDR3 is 15 amino acids long. The germline V gene encodes CDR1 LNHNV and CDR2 YYDKDF (reference sequence). CDR3 amino acids: CATGIGGRAPGELFF. The full variable domain, with the rest looked up from reference TRBV15 and TRBJ2-2, is DAMVIQNPRYQVTQFGKPVTLSCSQTLNHNVMYWYQQKSSQAPKLLFHYYDKDFNNEADTPDNFQSRRPNTSFCFLDIRSPGLGDTAMYLCATGIGGRAPGELFFGEGSRLTVL.

The V call is TRBV29-1, the J call TRBJ2-3; TCRdb indicates TRBD2, and absent DNA this call remains unverified. Germline values: CDR1 SQVTM, CDR2 ANQGSEA. The CDR3 spans 11 residues. This CDR3 reads CSVAWSGTQYF.